A single sample is the source of the 24 T cell receptor beta chains below, sequenced in a study of PD-1 blockade in mismatch repair-deficient tumors. Sequencing used immunoSEQ multiplex PCR; TCRdb keeps in-frame clones, though not all of them. The sample includes around 100,000 clones, approximately 80% of them seen just once. The sample in question was peripheral blood, obtained 60 weeks after starting pembrolizumab. These receptors originate from an adult with mismatch repair-deficient cancer.

J is TRBJ2-2 and V is TRBV19; D remains ambiguous. Trimming removed 6 bases from V and 2 bases from J, with 7 bases in between. This CDR3 spans 13 amino acids. From germline, CDR1 is LNHDA and CDR2 SQIVND (reference sequence). The CDR3 DNA reads as TGTGCCAGTAGATGGGGAAACACCGGGGAGCTGTTTTTT. Translated: CASRWGNTGELFF.

The chain uses TRBV6-5 and TRBJ2-5; no firm D call. Trimming took off 6 bases at V and 5 bases at J, with 13 bases between the two ends. This CDR3 is 13 amino acids long. Looked up from germline, CDR1 is MNHEY and CDR2 is SVGAGI. CDR3 nucleotide sequence: TGTGCCAGCAGGGGGTTTTGGCGGGAGACCCAGTACTTC. This sequence encodes CASRGFWRETQYF.

This chain joins TRBV7-9 and TRBJ1-4; possibly TRBD1 for D (6 bases). Germline values: CDR1 SEHNR, CDR2 FQNEAQ (reference sequence). Deletions cut 4 bases from V and 8 bases from J, with 11 bases between. This CDR3 is 13 amino acids long. The CDR3 spells CASSSNQGEKLFF. CDR3 sequence (DNA): TGTGCCAGCAGCTCAAATCAGGGGGAAAAACTGTTTTTT.

Only a few counts were recorded for this clone. The same CDR3 arises from other DNA sequences in this sample as well. The chain is built from TRBV5-1 and TRBJ2-7; D not certain. The CDR3 extends over 11 amino acids. Germline CDR1 is SGHRS and CDR2 is YFSETQ. V lost 3 bases and J 5 bases, leaving 6 bases between the germline ends. Here the CDR3 DNA reads TGCGCCAGCAGCTCTGGAGACGAGCAGTACTTC. Amino acid sequence: CASSSGDEQYF.

The sample holds one count of this clone. The V call is TRBV29-1, the J call TRBJ2-1, with 8 bases lining up with TRBD2. The CDR3 is 14 amino acids. The germline gives CDR1 SQVTM, CDR2 ANQGSEA. After removal of 6 bases from V and 4 bases from J, the junction contained 8 bases not matched to a gene. The CDR3 nucleotides are TGCAGCGTACCACGGGAGGGCAAGTACAATGAGCAGTTCTTC. This translates into CSVPREGKYNEQFF.

The rearrangement joins TRBV7-2 to TRBJ2-2, with a possible D match to TRBD1 (6 bases). With 1 base removed from V and 4 bases from J, the gap between germline ends came to 10 bases. CDR3 length: 15 residues. Germline CDR1 is SGHTA and CDR2 is FQGNSA. The CDR3 DNA is TGTGCCAGCAGCTTAGGTACAGGGAGCACCGGGGAGCTGTTTTTT. This codes for CASSLGTGSTGELFF.

The V gene is TRBV10-3, the J gene TRBJ2-1; 15 bases fit TRBD2. Germline V lookup: CDR1 ENHRY, CDR2 SYGVKD. The CDR3 has 17 amino acids. The trim removed 11 bases at V and 4 bases at J, leaving 12 bases unmatched. The CDR3 sequence is CASTGQGTSGRYNEQFF. Written as DNA, the CDR3 is TGTGCCTCAACGGGACAGGGGACTAGCGGGAGGTACAATGAGCAGTTCTTC.

This rearrangement joins TRBV7-9 to TRBJ1-3; the D is unclear. Germline CDR1 and CDR2: SEHNR and FQNEAQ (reference sequence). There are 13 residues in the CDR3. Trimming took off 5 bases at V and 2 bases at J, with 7 bases between the two ends. The CDR3 DNA is TGTGCCAGCAGCCCCTCGGCTGGAAACACCATATATTTT. Translation: CASSPSAGNTIYF.

This clone came up once. The V call is TRBV28, the J call TRBJ1-1; 7 bases align to TRBD1. CDR3 length: 16 amino acids. Germline V gene lookup returns CDR1 MDHEN and CDR2 SYDVKM. With V trimmed by 6 bases and J by 1 base, 11 bases remained unmatched. The CDR3 reads CASRERYRGRNTEAFF. CDR3 coding DNA: TGTGCCAGCAGAGAAAGATACAGGGGACGGAACACTGAAGCTTTCTTT.

This chain links TRBV7-8 with TRBJ2-7; maybe TRBD2 (6 bases). From germline, CDR1 is SGHVS and CDR2 FQNEAQ. The V end was cut by 1 base, the J end by 2 bases, with 12 bases between. The CDR3 spans 15 residues. This CDR3 is CASSLVGSGPYEQYF. CDR3 nucleotides: TGTGCCAGCAGCTTAGTAGGTAGCGGACCCTACGAGCAGTACTTC.

The chain links TRBV2 to TRBJ2-1; D gene unclear. Trimming shortened V by 2 bases and J by 10 bases, and 6 bases separated the two germline ends. There are 11 residues in the CDR3. Germline V CDR1 and CDR2: SNHLY, FYNNEI. CDR3 sequence (DNA): TGTGCCAGCAGTGAATCCGTGGAGCAGTTCTTC. This sequence encodes CASSESVEQFF.

The V call is TRBV27, the J call TRBJ1-5; the match to TRBD1 covers 9 bases. Germline V gene sequence: CDR1 MNHEY, CDR2 SMNVEV (reference sequence). Trimming at V came to 1 base and at J to 2 bases, leaving 12 bases not matched to a gene. The CDR3 contains 19 residues. Here the CDR3 DNA reads TGTGCCAGCAGTTTATTGGCCGGGACAGGGTATGGTCGCAATCAGCCCCAGCATTTT. Translated, it gives CASSLLAGTGYGRNQPQHF.

The gene calls are TRBV6-6 and TRBJ1-1, with 9 bases aligning to TRBD1. Trimming at V came to 2 bases and at J to 5 bases, leaving 6 bases not matched to a gene. CDR1 is MNHNY, CDR2 SVGAGI, per germline (reference sequence). The CDR3 has 15 amino acids. The CDR3 is CASSYPDRGRTEAFF. The CDR3 nucleotides read TGTGCCAGCAGTTACCCGGACAGGGGTAGGACTGAAGCTTTCTTT.

This clone was found a few times. J is TRBJ1-2 and V is TRBV6-5; tentatively, D is TRBD1 (5 bases). The CDR3 has 13 residues. V lost 8 bases and J 2 bases, leaving 12 bases between the germline ends. Per germline, CDR1 MNHEY and CDR2 SVGAGI. In DNA, the CDR3 is TGTGCCAGCGGCTCGGGACGGAACTATGGCTACACCTTC. It yields the protein CASGSGRNYGYTF.

This clone was counted a few times. CDR3 nucleotide sequence: TGTGCCAGCAGTTCCCATGAGGGCAACAATGAGCAGTTCTTC. Translation gives CASSSHEGNNEQFF. The rearrangement links TRBV27 to TRBJ2-1, with D possibly TRBD2 on 5 matching bases. This CDR3 spans 14 amino acids. Between the trimmed V and J ends, which lost 4 bases and 5 bases, there was a span of 12 bases. Germline loops: CDR1 MNHEY, CDR2 SMNVEV (reference sequence).

The V and J genes are TRBV6-5 and TRBJ1-1; a possible D gene is TRBD1 (5 bases). CDR1 MNHEY and CDR2 SVGAGI come from the germline V gene. CDR3 size: 16 residues. V dropped 2 bases and J dropped 5 bases, with 18 bases sitting between them. The CDR3, as DNA: TGTGCCAGCAGTTACGTTCAGGGCGGGGAGGGTACTGAAGCTTTCTTT. This translates into CASSYVQGGEGTEAFF.

This chain uses TRBV5-6 with TRBJ2-3; 8 bases agree with TRBD2. The CDR3 sequence is 17 residues long. The V gene's germline CDR1 is SGHDT and CDR2 YYEEEE. V dropped 2 bases and J dropped 4; count of bases not matched to a gene: 12. The CDR3 bases are TGTGCCAGCAGCTTACGCTTTAGCGGGGTCTGGGCAGATACGCAGTATTTT. It is translated as CASSLRFSGVWADTQYF.

J is TRBJ2-4 and V is TRBV21-1; the table's TRBD2 call for D was not verified on the DNA. TRBV21-1 is a pseudogene locus. This CDR3 spans 19 amino acids. The CDR3 here is CASSKGEAEKRVAKNIQYF. Here the CDR3 DNA reads TGTGCCAGCAGCAAAGGGGAAGCGGAAAAAAGGGTAGCCAAAAACATTCAGTACTTC.

V and J are TRBV6-6 and TRBJ2-2; 7 bases line up with TRBD2. The V gene end was trimmed by 3 bases and the J gene end by 6 bases; junction bases not matched to a gene: 7. The CDR3 is made up of 15 amino acids. Per the germline V gene, CDR1 is MNHNY and CDR2 is SVGAGI (reference sequence). The CDR3 loop reads CASSYRVLAPGELFF. CDR3 DNA: TGTGCCAGCAGTTATCGGGTACTAGCGCCCGGGGAGCTGTTTTTT.

The V call is TRBV7-6, the J call TRBJ2-1, with 11 bases matching TRBD2. J gave up 9 bases and V 1 base, and 8 bases lay outside the gene matches. Germline lookup yields CDR1 SGHVS and CDR2 FNYEAQ. The CDR3 is 16 amino acids. CDR3 DNA sequence: TGTGCCAGCAGCTTAGTAGTCCTAGCGGGAGGTGGTGAGCAGTTCTTC. Protein sequence: CASSLVVLAGGGEQFF.

V gene TRBV14 combines with J gene TRBJ2-1; D is uncertain. The CDR3 loop spans 15 amino acids. Germline CDR1 reads SGHDN; CDR2 reads FVKESK. V lost 2 bases and J 5 bases, leaving 13 bases between the germline ends. CDR3 in amino acids: CASSQPRQGNNEQFF. CDR3 sequence (DNA): TGTGCCAGCAGCCAACCTCGGCAAGGTAACAATGAGCAGTTCTTC.

This clone has just a few counts. The chain links TRBV4-1 to TRBJ1-2; D is uncertain. V lost 0 bases to trimming and J lost 7 bases, with 9 bases between them. Germline V gene lookup returns CDR1 MGHRA and CDR2 YSYEKL. This CDR3 contains 13 residues. The CDR3 reads CASSQDPTAGYTF. Written as DNA, the CDR3 is TGCGCCAGCAGCCAAGATCCCACAGCTGGCTACACCTTC.

The rearrangement uses TRBV5-1 and TRBJ1-4; D is perhaps TRBD1 (5 bases). This CDR3 region has 16 residues. The V gene's germline CDR1 is SGHRS and CDR2 YFSETQ. Trimming shortened V by 4 bases and J by 2 bases, and 15 bases separated the two germline ends. CDR3 sequence (DNA): TGCGCCAGCAGCGAGGGACCCTTTGCTACTAATGAAAAACTGTTTTTT. Its translation is CASSEGPFATNEKLFF.

The chain employs TRBV6-5 and TRBJ2-3; TRBD1 agrees at 9 bases. V lost 2 bases and J lost 8; bases outside the gene matches: 8. This CDR3 is 15 amino acids long. The germline CDR1 and CDR2 sequences are MNHEY and SVGAGI. The CDR3 DNA reads as TGTGCCAGCAGTTACCTACAGGGGGCGTTGGGTACGCAGTATTTT. Encoded protein: CASSYLQGALGTQYF.